These T cell receptor beta chains were read from a single sample in a study of identical twins. TCRdb passed the 5' RACE reads through MiXCR, listing each CDR3 protein once. This table holds a few hundred thousand distinct CDR3 sequences, 7.5% to 10% found once. These data are also associated with another study on yellow fever vaccine responses in identical twins.

Specimen: PBMCs. The receptors shown here come from a young woman in good health. Both conserved end residues are part of each CDR3. D genes are given only for firm matches. Clone size is stated in some rows and not others, as once, few, many or a class when expanded.

v_call: TRBV11-2; j_call: TRBJ2-5; d_call: -; clone_size: -; cdr3_nt: TGTGCCAGCAGCTTAGCCTCCGGGGCCACAGTACGAGAGACCCAGTACTTC; cdr3_aa: CASSLASGATVRETQYF
v_call: TRBV12-3/TRBV12-4; j_call: TRBJ1-1; d_call: -; clone_size: many; cdr3_nt: TGTGCCAGCAGCCCCCAGGCAGTGAACACTGAAGCTTTCTTT; cdr3_aa: CASSPQAVNTEAFF
v_call: TRBV12-3/TRBV12-4; j_call: TRBJ2-7; d_call: TRBD1; clone_size: -; cdr3_nt: TGTGCCAGCAGTTTAGAGGGTTTTGGGGACAGGGATTCCTACGAGCAGTACTTC; cdr3_aa: CASSLEGFGDRDSYEQYF
v_call: TRBV4-3; j_call: TRBJ2-2; d_call: -; clone_size: few; cdr3_nt: TGCGCCAGCAGCCAAGCTCCTCCCGCGAACACCGGGGAGCTGTTTTTT; cdr3_aa: CASSQAPPANTGELFF
v_call: TRBV7-8; j_call: TRBJ2-5; d_call: -; clone_size: many; cdr3_nt: TGTGCCAGCAGCTTCGGGACCATCCAAGAGACCCAGTACTTC; cdr3_aa: CASSFGTIQETQYF
v_call: TRBV7-2; j_call: TRBJ1-1; d_call: -; clone_size: few; cdr3_nt: TGTGCCAGCAGCACCACCCGAGTCCGTGGCACTGAAGCTTTCTTT; cdr3_aa: CASSTTRVRGTEAFF
v_call: TRBV6-2/TRBV6-3; j_call: TRBJ2-7; d_call: TRBD2; clone_size: -; cdr3_nt: TGTGCCAGCACCGAGCGGGAGGGATACGAGCAGTACTTC; cdr3_aa: CASTEREGYEQYF
v_call: TRBV7-8; j_call: TRBJ2-5; d_call: -; clone_size: many; cdr3_nt: TGTGCCAGCAGCTTGGGCAGGGGAGAGACCCAGTACTTC; cdr3_aa: CASSLGRGETQYF
v_call: TRBV7-9; j_call: TRBJ2-3; d_call: TRBD1; clone_size: -; cdr3_nt: TGTGCCAGCAGCTACCTGTCCAGGGGGACAGATACGCAGTATTTT; cdr3_aa: CASSYLSRGTDTQYF
v_call: TRBV4-1; j_call: TRBJ1-2; d_call: -; clone_size: few; cdr3_nt: TGCGCCAGCAGCCAAGAACAGGTTTCCTATGGCTACACCTTC; cdr3_aa: CASSQEQVSYGYTF
v_call: TRBV15; j_call: TRBJ2-1; d_call: -; clone_size: many; cdr3_nt: TGTGCCACCAGCAGAAGTTTAGGCCATGAGCAGTTCTTC; cdr3_aa: CATSRSLGHEQFF
v_call: TRBV4-1; j_call: TRBJ1-1; d_call: TRBD1; clone_size: many; cdr3_nt: TGCGCCAGCAGCCAGGGACAGGGGATGAACACTGAAGCTTTCTTT; cdr3_aa: CASSQGQGMNTEAFF